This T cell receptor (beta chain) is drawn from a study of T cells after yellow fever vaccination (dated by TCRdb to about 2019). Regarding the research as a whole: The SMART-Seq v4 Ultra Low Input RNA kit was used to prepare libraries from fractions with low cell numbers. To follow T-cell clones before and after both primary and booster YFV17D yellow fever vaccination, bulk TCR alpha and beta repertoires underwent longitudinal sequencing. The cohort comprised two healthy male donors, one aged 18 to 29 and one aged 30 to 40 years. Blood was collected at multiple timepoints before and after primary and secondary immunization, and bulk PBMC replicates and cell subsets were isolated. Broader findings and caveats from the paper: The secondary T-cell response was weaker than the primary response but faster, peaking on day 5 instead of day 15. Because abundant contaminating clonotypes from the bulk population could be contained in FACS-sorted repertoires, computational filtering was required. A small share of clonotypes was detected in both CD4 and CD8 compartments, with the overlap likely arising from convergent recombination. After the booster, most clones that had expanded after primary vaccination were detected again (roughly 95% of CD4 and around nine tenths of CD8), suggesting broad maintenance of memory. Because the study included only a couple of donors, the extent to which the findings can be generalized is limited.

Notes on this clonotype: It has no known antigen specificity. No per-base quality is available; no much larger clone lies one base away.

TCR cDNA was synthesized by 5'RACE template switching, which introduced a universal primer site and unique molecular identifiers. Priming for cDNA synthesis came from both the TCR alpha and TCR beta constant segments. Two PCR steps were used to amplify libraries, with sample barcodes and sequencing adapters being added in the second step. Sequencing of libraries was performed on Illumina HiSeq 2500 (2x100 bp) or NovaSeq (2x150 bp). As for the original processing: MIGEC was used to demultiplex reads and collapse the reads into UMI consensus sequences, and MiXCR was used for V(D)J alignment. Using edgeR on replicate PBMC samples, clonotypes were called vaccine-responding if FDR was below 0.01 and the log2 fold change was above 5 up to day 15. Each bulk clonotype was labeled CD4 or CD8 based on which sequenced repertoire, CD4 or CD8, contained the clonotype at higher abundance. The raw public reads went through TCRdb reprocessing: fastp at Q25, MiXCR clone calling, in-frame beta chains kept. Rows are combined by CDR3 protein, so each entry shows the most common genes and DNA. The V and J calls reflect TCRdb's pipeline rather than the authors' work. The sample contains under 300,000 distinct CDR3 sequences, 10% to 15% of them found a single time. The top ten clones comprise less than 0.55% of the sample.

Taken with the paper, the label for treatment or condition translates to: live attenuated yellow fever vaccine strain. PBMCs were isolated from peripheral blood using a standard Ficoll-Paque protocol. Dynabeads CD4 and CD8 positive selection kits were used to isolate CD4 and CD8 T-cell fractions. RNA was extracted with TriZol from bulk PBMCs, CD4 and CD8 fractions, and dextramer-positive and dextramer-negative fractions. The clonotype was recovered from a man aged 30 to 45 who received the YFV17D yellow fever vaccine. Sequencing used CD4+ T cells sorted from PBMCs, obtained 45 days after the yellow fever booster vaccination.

The DNA reads TGTGCCAGGAGCTTTAGGGAGTTCGGCGAGCAGTACTTC. Its protein product is CARSFREFGEQYF. The chain couples TRBV4-2 to TRBJ2-7; a tentative D call is TRBD2 (5 bases match). The trim is 9 bases for V and 6 bases for J, with a gap of 18 bases between the germline ends. The germline V gene specifies LGHNA as CDR1 and YNFKEQ as CDR2. There are 13 amino acids in the CDR3, from cysteine to phenylalanine inclusive. The DNA shown is the 39-base CDR3, in frame from base 1.